Described below is a single T cell receptor (beta chain) sequence and its context. The antigen remains unidentified. The germline V gene encodes CDR1 MNHEY and CDR2 SVGEGT. There are 15 residues in the CDR3. With 5 bases clipped from V and 5 bases from J, the junction kept 8 bases outside the gene matches. As for time point: healthy volunteer bleed at 2 weeks. The authors' total RNA extraction used unfractionated whole blood. Separate cDNA molecules received unique molecular identifiers, which the library attached to them. In the original processing: The median was around 100,000 TCRs per sample, ranging 23,224 to 690,600. In TCRdb, the RACE reads were re-called with MiXCR into one record per CDR3 protein. In this record, the V and J calls reflect TCRdb's handling and not the investigators' own analysis. The sample contains roughly 130,000 distinct CDR3 sequences, approximately 9.1% of which appear only once.

This specimen comes from a study of human T cells and chemical hapten exposure. Looking at the study overall: Among samples, TCR yields varied mainly because of small differences in pooled library volume.

General study points: Unchanged with DPC sensitization were TCRs above 1 in 1000 frequency.

Source material: whole blood. The V call is TRBV6-2 or TRBV6-3, the J call TRBJ2-5; the match to TRBD2 covers 10 bases. The TCR was taken from a male donor in good health. Some clones in this sample may be carry-over from other donors' samples. This CDR3 reads CASSEPGLAIETQYF. The CDR3 region has the DNA TGTGCCAGCAGTGAGCCGGGACTAGCGATTGAGACCCAGTACTTC.